These T cell receptor beta chains were read from a single sample in a study of T cells after yellow fever vaccination. TCRdb fed the 5' RACE reads into MiXCR, producing one record per CDR3 protein. The repertoire has 300,000 or so distinct CDR3 sequences, around 8.6% of them found once; the top ten carry about 3%. Sequenced material: CD4+ T cells sorted from PBMCs, taken 5 days after the yellow fever booster vaccination. These receptors all stem from a man aged 18 to 35 who received the YFV17D yellow fever vaccine. The CDR3 runs from the conserved cysteine through the conserved F or W. The D gene is left open where the match is weak.

D gene: TRBD2
V gene: TRBV10-3
J gene: TRBJ2-3
CDR3 protein: CAISARGGTDTQYF

D gene: TRBD1
V gene: TRBV28
J gene: TRBJ1-3
CDR3 protein: CASRSGQGDTIYF

D gene: .
V gene: TRBV30
J gene: TRBJ1-1
CDR3 protein: CARSAVRGTEAFF

D gene: TRBD1
V gene: TRBV5-1
J gene: TRBJ1-2
CDR3 protein: CASSLWDRDYGYTF

D gene: .
V gene: TRBV4-1
J gene: TRBJ2-5
CDR3 protein: CASRGGDAETQYF

D gene: TRBD1
V gene: TRBV6-5
J gene: TRBJ2-3
CDR3 protein: CASSLYRGQDTQYF

D gene: .
V gene: TRBV12-3/TRBV12-4
J gene: TRBJ2-1
CDR3 protein: CASTSSSYNEQFF

D gene: .
V gene: TRBV6-2/TRBV6-3
J gene: TRBJ2-4
CDR3 protein: CASSYYVAKNIQYF

D gene: .
V gene: TRBV5-1
J gene: TRBJ2-5
CDR3 protein: CASAGTQETQYF

D gene: .
V gene: TRBV23-1
J gene: TRBJ2-1
CDR3 protein: CASSQSCHNEQFF

D gene: .
V gene: TRBV6-1
J gene: TRBJ2-1
CDR3 protein: CASKADGSYNEQFF

D gene: .
V gene: TRBV6-5
J gene: TRBJ2-3
CDR3 protein: CASSYGLASDTQYF

D gene: .
V gene: TRBV7-9
J gene: TRBJ1-1
CDR3 protein: CASSGATEAFF

D gene: .
V gene: TRBV5-1
J gene: TRBJ2-5
CDR3 protein: CASSLAGTETQYF

D gene: TRBD1
V gene: TRBV18
J gene: TRBJ2-7
CDR3 protein: CASSPTGIEQYF

D gene: .
V gene: TRBV5-1
J gene: TRBJ2-2
CDR3 protein: CASSLVGGTNTGELFF

D gene: TRBD2
V gene: TRBV4-3
J gene: TRBJ2-3
CDR3 protein: CASSQASWGGTQYF

D gene: .
V gene: TRBV6-6
J gene: TRBJ1-5
CDR3 protein: CASSQVDSNQPQHF

D gene: .
V gene: TRBV28
J gene: TRBJ1-5
CDR3 protein: CASTTQGLGNQPQHF

D gene: .
V gene: TRBV7-8
J gene: TRBJ2-7
CDR3 protein: CASSLVRVPVEQYF

D gene: .
V gene: TRBV20-1
J gene: TRBJ2-7
CDR3 protein: CSARAEGYFGEQYF

D gene: .
V gene: TRBV18
J gene: TRBJ1-1
CDR3 protein: CASCPPGQRNTEAFF

D gene: TRBD2
V gene: TRBV7-3
J gene: TRBJ2-3
CDR3 protein: CASAGTGGANTQYF

D gene: TRBD2
V gene: TRBV7-2
J gene: TRBJ2-5
CDR3 protein: CASSLVGTSGGTRETQYF

D gene: .
V gene: TRBV6-2/TRBV6-3
J gene: TRBJ1-4
CDR3 protein: CASSYGPGGSTNEKLFF

D gene: TRBD2
V gene: TRBV4-1
J gene: TRBJ2-1
CDR3 protein: CASSQEGPGLAGVSYNEQFF

D gene: TRBD2
V gene: TRBV6-5
J gene: TRBJ2-7
CDR3 protein: CASSYGAGGAFGYEQYF

D gene: TRBD1
V gene: TRBV10-3
J gene: TRBJ1-3
CDR3 protein: CAIRGQGENTIYF

D gene: TRBD2
V gene: TRBV9
J gene: TRBJ2-3
CDR3 protein: CASSRTSHTQYF

D gene: .
V gene: TRBV3-1
J gene: TRBJ2-1
CDR3 protein: CASSLPSLEQFF

D gene: .
V gene: TRBV6-2/TRBV6-3
J gene: TRBJ1-1
CDR3 protein: CASSYPPPEAFF

D gene: .
V gene: TRBV10-3
J gene: TRBJ1-2
CDR3 protein: CAISESSSRYGYSF

D gene: TRBD2
V gene: TRBV7-2
J gene: TRBJ2-3
CDR3 protein: CASSDGLAGGDTQYF

D gene: TRBD2
V gene: TRBV10-3
J gene: TRBJ2-5
CDR3 protein: CAISEPGLARTQYF

D gene: .
V gene: TRBV5-1
J gene: TRBJ2-3
CDR3 protein: CASSLEVPSRTWYF

D gene: .
V gene: TRBV4-3
J gene: TRBJ2-3
CDR3 protein: CASSPYRDWSTDTQYF

D gene: .
V gene: TRBV9
J gene: TRBJ1-5
CDR3 protein: CASSSGEHPDQPQHF

D gene: .
V gene: TRBV12-3/TRBV12-4
J gene: TRBJ2-2
CDR3 protein: CASSSIGTGELFF

D gene: TRBD2
V gene: TRBV30
J gene: TRBJ2-2
CDR3 protein: CAWRGAGGPGGELFF

D gene: .
V gene: TRBV5-1
J gene: TRBJ1-4
CDR3 protein: CASRAGGNEKLFF

D gene: TRBD2
V gene: TRBV5-1
J gene: TRBJ2-3
CDR3 protein: CASSQRGLTDTQYF

D gene: .
V gene: TRBV12-3/TRBV12-4
J gene: TRBJ1-1
CDR3 protein: CASSLTVGAEAFF

D gene: TRBD1
V gene: TRBV5-6
J gene: TRBJ2-3
CDR3 protein: CASRNRGGTDTQYF